Listed below are T cell receptor beta chains from one sample, sequenced in a study of OX40 agonist ivuxolimab in advanced cancers. Clones were read by immunoSEQ multiplex PCR, and TCRdb kept only the in-frame ones, dropping some. The sample lists about 27,000 clones, 83% occurring once. The sample in question was CD4+ or CD8+ T cells sorted from blood, obtained in a trial of the OX40 agonist ivuxolimab. The receptors originated from an adult with an advanced solid tumor such as melanoma, head and neck, liver or kidney cancer. CDR3s include the opening cysteine and the closing phenylalanine or tryptophan. The D gene is left open where the match is weak. Clone size is shown for a subset of rows, as once, few, many or a class of expanded clone.

J	size	D	V	CDR3	DNA
TRBJ2-5	NA	NA	TRBV7-9	CASSLARGKETQYF	TGTGCCAGCAGCTTAGCCCGCGGGAAAGAGACCCAGTACTTC
TRBJ1-1	NA	NA	TRBV13	CASSFAGGTEAFF	TGTGCCAGCAGCTTTGCGGGGGGCACTGAAGCTTTCTTT
TRBJ2-3	NA	NA	TRBV6-1	CASSTRGFTDTQYF	TGTGCCAGCAGTACCCGGGGTTTCACAGATACGCAGTATTTT
TRBJ1-4	NA	TRBD1	TRBV6-5	CASSPGQGRKKLFF	TGTGCCAGCAGTCCGGGACAGGGGAGAAAAAAACTGTTTTTT
TRBJ1-4	once	TRBD1	TRBV2	CASSEDRGLSRKLFF	TGTGCCAGCAGTGAAGACAGGGGGTTGTCTAGAAAACTGTTTTTT
TRBJ2-7	NA	NA	TRBV13	CASSPPGAYEQYF	TGTGCCAGCAGCCCTCCGGGGGCCTACGAGCAGTACTTC
TRBJ2-7	NA	TRBD2	TRBV2	CASSDPSGTYEQYF	TGTGCCAGCAGTGACCCTAGCGGGACCTACGAGCAGTACTTC
TRBJ2-7	once	TRBD2	TRBV27	CASWLAGAYEQYF	TGTGCCAGCTGGCTAGCGGGGGCCTACGAGCAGTACTTC
TRBJ2-1	medium-sized	TRBD2	TRBV5-1	CASSLGSGEQFF	TGCGCCAGCAGCTTGGGTAGCGGGGAGCAGTTCTTC
TRBJ2-1	NA	TRBD2	TRBV7-9	CASSPGTSGGAGNEQFF	TGTGCCAGCAGCCCCGGGACTAGCGGGGGGGCCGGCAATGAGCAGTTCTTC
TRBJ1-2	medium-sized	NA	TRBV9	CASSVGGIYGYTF	TGTGCCAGCAGCGTAGGGGGTATCTATGGCTACACCTTC
TRBJ2-3	NA	TRBD1	TRBV9	CASSTTGVTDTQYF	TGTGCCAGCAGCACGACAGGGGTCACAGATACGCAGTATTTT
TRBJ1-3	NA	NA	TRBV20-1	CSAGFGNTIYF	TGCAGTGCGGGTTTTGGAAACACCATATATTTT
TRBJ2-1	NA	NA	TRBV2	CATKDYYNEQFF	TGTGCCACCAAGGACTATTACAATGAGCAGTTCTTC
TRBJ2-5	NA	NA	TRBV2	CASGWEERKETQYF	TGTGCCAGCGGTTGGGAAGAACGGAAAGAGACCCAGTACTTC
TRBJ2-7	NA	TRBD1	TRBV6-1	CASSWDRFYEQYF	TGTGCCAGCAGCTGGGACAGGTTCTACGAGCAGTACTTC
TRBJ2-1	NA	TRBD2	TRBV7-9	CASSPLAENYNEQFF	TGTGCCAGCAGCCCCCTAGCGGAAAACTACAATGAGCAGTTCTTC
TRBJ1-6	NA	NA	TRBV5-6	CASSSMTLNSPLHF	TGTGCCAGCAGCTCGATGACCCTTAATTCACCCCTCCACTTT
TRBJ2-2	NA	NA	TRBV14	CASSQDPGYTGELFF	TGTGCCAGCAGCCAAGACCCGGGGTACACCGGGGAGCTGTTTTTT
TRBJ1-2	NA	NA	TRBV7-8	CASSPPWTAYGYTF	TGTGCCAGCAGCCCACCTTGGACAGCCTATGGCTACACCTTC
TRBJ2-7	NA	TRBD2	TRBV6-1	CASSEAGGAYEQYF	TGTGCCAGCAGTGAAGCCGGGGGGGCCTACGAGCAGTACTTC
TRBJ1-1	NA	NA	TRBV13	CASSWREGNGRFTEAFF	TGTGCCAGCAGCTGGCGCGAGGGAAACGGGCGGTTTACTGAAGCTTTCTTT